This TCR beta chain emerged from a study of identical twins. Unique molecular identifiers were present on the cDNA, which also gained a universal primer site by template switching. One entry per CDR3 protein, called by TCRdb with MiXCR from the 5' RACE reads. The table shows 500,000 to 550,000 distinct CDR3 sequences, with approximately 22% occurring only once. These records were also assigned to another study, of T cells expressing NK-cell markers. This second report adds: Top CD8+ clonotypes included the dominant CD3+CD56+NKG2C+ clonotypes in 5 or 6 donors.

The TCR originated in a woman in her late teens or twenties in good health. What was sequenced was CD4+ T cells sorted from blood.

The CDR3, as DNA: TGCAGTGCTAGTACTAGCGGGGGGGAGACCCAGTACTTC. This gives the protein CSASTSGGETQYF. V gene TRBV20-1 combines with J gene TRBJ2-5, with 12 bases lining up with TRBD2. Germline V CDR1 and CDR2: DFQATT, SNEGSKA (reference sequence). CDR3 length: 13 amino acids. The junction had 1 base not matched to a gene; V was cut back by 3 bases and J by 5 bases.